In its sample, the clone carrying this T cell receptor beta chain was seen a few times. As yet, its antigen is unknown. CD25-based Treg depletion was applied to purified naive CD4+ T cells. Trimming at V came to 4 bases and at J to 5 bases, leaving 8 bases not matched to a gene. The CDR3 is 15 amino acids. The germline CDR1 and CDR2 sequences are WNHNN and SYGVQD (reference sequence). Study findings and constraints: The larger-cohort validation was restricted to a single TCR beta V-J rearrangement rather than whole repertoires. The TCR gene usage of tumor memory CD4+ T cells clustered together with blood and lymph node memory CD4+ cells and with lymph node naive CD4+ cells.

Semi-nested PCR with Nested Universal Primer A followed constant-region reverse priming of full-length variable regions. TCRdb re-called the 5' RACE reads with MiXCR, one entry per CDR3 protein. This table holds fewer than 60,000 distinct CDR3 sequences, about 28% found once. The sequence was collected from a female donor with breast cancer. What was sequenced was naive CD4+ T cells sorted from blood. The sample's subset: naive CD4+ T cells, CD4+CD45RA+CD25-. This chain connects TRBV10-1 to TRBJ2-1, with 7 bases aligning to TRBD2. In DNA form, the CDR3 reads TGCGCCAGCAGTGGGGGGGGACTGGATGACAATGAGCAGTTCTTC. Its translation: CASSGGGLDDNEQFF.